Each of the 14 T cell receptor beta chains below was sequenced from the same sample in a study of T cell changes during pregnancy in multiple sclerosis. Only in-frame clones appear in the TCRdb table, and some are missing; sequencing was by immunoSEQ multiplex PCR. The sample has 79,000 or so clones, around nine tenths seen once; the top ten hold 3% to 4%. This material consisted of peripheral blood, taken before pregnancy. These TCRs come from a female donor with multiple sclerosis, enrolled in a pregnancy study.

The V gene is TRBV10-1, the J gene TRBJ2-7, with a possible D match to TRBD2 (6 bases). This CDR3 spans 14 amino acids. Germline V gene sequence: CDR1 WNHNN, CDR2 SYGVQD (reference sequence). Trimming pared 6 bases from V and 5 bases from J, leaving 17 bases between. The CDR3 DNA is TGCGCCAGCAGCGGGTCGAAAAGGGAGGACGAGCAGTACTTC. Encoded protein: CASSGSKREDEQYF.

The J gene is TRBJ2-5, the V gene TRBV5-4, with 9 bases lining up with TRBD1. The CDR3 is 14 residues long. V lost 2 bases and J lost 5; bases outside the gene matches: 4. Germline lookup yields CDR1 SGHNT and CDR2 YYREEE (reference sequence). The CDR3 DNA follows: TGTGCCAGCAGCTTACAGGGGGCGGGGGAGACCCAGTACTTC. It encodes CASSLQGAGETQYF. Variable domain in full (rest from reference TRBV5-4 and TRBJ2-5): ETGVTQSPTHLIKTRGQQVTLRCSSQSGHNTVSWYQQALGQGPQFIFQYYREEENGRGNFPPRFSGLQFPNYSSELNVNALELDDSALYLCASSLQGAGETQYFGPGTRLLVL.

The chain uses TRBV2 and TRBJ2-3; D not certain. Germline CDR1 and CDR2: SNHLY and FYNNEI. The CDR3 sequence is 12 residues long. Between the trimmed V and J ends, which lost 6 bases and 5 bases, there was a span of 9 bases. CDR3 bases: TGTGCCAGCAGCGGTCTTGGAGATACGCAGTATTTT. Amino acids: CASSGLGDTQYF.

This sequence joins TRBV4-1 and TRBJ2-1; 10 bases align to TRBD2. The CDR3 extends over 16 amino acids. Germline CDR1 and CDR2: MGHRA and YSYEKL. J was trimmed by 9 bases and V by 3 bases; bases with no gene match: 11. CDR3 DNA sequence: TGCGCCAGCAGCCAGAGCGGGGGGGCATTTCAGGGTGAGCAGTTCTTC. Translating it yields CASSQSGGAFQGEQFF.

This rearrangement joins TRBV7-9 to TRBJ2-3; D is perhaps TRBD1 (6 bases). The CDR3 sequence is 15 residues long. V lost 2 bases and J lost 2, with 11 bases in between. Per germline, CDR1 SEHNR and CDR2 FQNEAQ (reference sequence). The CDR3 DNA sequence: TGTGCCAGCAGCTTATCCCAGGGGCCCACAGATACGCAGTATTTT. This encodes CASSLSQGPTDTQYF.

The chain couples TRBV11-3 to TRBJ1-1; D ambiguous. Germline assignment: CDR1 SGHNT and CDR2 YENEEA. There are 13 residues in the CDR3. The germline V and J ends were trimmed by 3 bases and 3 bases, with 8 bases remaining between them. The CDR3 DNA is TGTGCCAGCAGCTTCACCCGGGACACTGAAGCTTTCTTT. Amino acids: CASSFTRDTEAFF. Full variable domain (rest looked up from reference TRBV11-3 and TRBJ1-1): EAGVVQSPRYKIIEKKQPVAFWCNPISGHNTLYWYLQNLGQGPELLIRYENEEAVDDSQLPKDRFSAERLKGVDSTLKIQPAELGDSAVYLCASSFTRDTEAFFGQGTRLTVV.

The V call is TRBV29-1, the J call TRBJ1-4, with D unclear. Deletions cut 4 bases from V and 10 bases from J, with 10 bases between. The CDR3 has 11 amino acids. CDR1 is SQVTM and CDR2 is ANQGSEA in the germline V gene. This CDR3 is CSVAPGGKLFF. DNA of the CDR3: TGCAGCGTTGCTCCGGGAGGAAAACTGTTTTTT.

This clone was recorded only once. The rearrangement joins TRBV7-2 to TRBJ2-2, with TRBD1 matching over 9 bases. V shed 3 bases, J shed 6 bases, and the junction held 8 bases outside the gene matches. This CDR3 contains 16 residues. From germline, CDR1 is SGHTA and CDR2 FQGNSA. CDR3 amino acids: CASSLAGTGTAGELFF. The DNA of the CDR3 is TGTGCCAGCAGCTTGGCCGGGACAGGGACCGCCGGGGAGCTGTTTTTT.

The chain carries TRBV9 and TRBJ1-3; 8 bases are a match to TRBD1. With 0 bases clipped from V and 3 bases from J, the junction kept 5 bases outside the gene matches. Per the germline V gene, CDR1 is SGDLS and CDR2 is YYNGEE. CDR3 length: 16 amino acids. CDR3 sequence (DNA): TGTGCCAGCAGCGTAGGGACAGGGCTGGGTGGAAACACCATATATTTT. Translated: CASSVGTGLGGNTIYF.

The chain uses TRBV27 and TRBJ1-5, with D unclear. The germline CDR1 and CDR2 sequences are MNHEY and SMNVEV (reference sequence). V was shortened by 2 bases and J by 0 bases, with 5 bases between the two germline ends. The CDR3 is made up of 14 amino acids. CDR3 amino acids: CASSLKASNQPQHF. CDR3 in DNA: TGTGCCAGCAGTTTAAAAGCTAGCAATCAGCCCCAGCATTTT.

The rearrangement uses TRBV30 and TRBJ2-1, with TRBD2 identical over 13 bases. J was trimmed by 5 bases and V by 4 bases; bases with no gene match: 8. This CDR3 has 16 amino acids. Germline CDR1 is GTSNPN and CDR2 is SVGIG (reference sequence). CDR3 amino acids: CAWTRLAGGGDNEQFF. The DNA of the CDR3 is TGTGCCTGGACCCGACTAGCGGGAGGCGGGGACAATGAGCAGTTCTTC.

The rearrangement joins TRBV11-2 to TRBJ2-5; 7 bases are a match to TRBD2. The trim removed 3 bases at V and 5 bases at J, leaving 6 bases unmatched. CDR1 is SGHAT and CDR2 is FQNNGV in the germline V gene. This CDR3 spans 14 amino acids. CDR3 in DNA: TGTGCCAGCAGCTTGAGGGACTACGGGGAGACCCAGTACTTC. Its translation is CASSLRDYGETQYF.

CDR3 nucleotides: TGTGCCAGCAGCTTAGCTCAGGGGCGCTCCTACGAGCAGTACTTC. This codes for CASSLAQGRSYEQYF. This chain uses TRBV7-2 with TRBJ2-7; the D gene is possibly TRBD1 (6 bases). This CDR3 spans 15 amino acids. The V end lost 0 bases, the J end lost 0 bases, and 9 bases lay between the germline ends. Per germline, CDR1 SGHTA and CDR2 FQGNSA.

This clone was picked up one time. The chain uses TRBV4-2 and TRBJ1-4; TRBD1 might be the D (6 bases). This CDR3 contains 17 residues. V lost 4 bases to trimming and J lost 4 bases, with 19 bases between them. Germline lookup yields CDR1 LGHNA and CDR2 YNFKEQ. The CDR3 nucleotides are TGTGCCAGCAGCCTCCATCGGTCCGGCAGGGGTAATGAAAAACTGTTTTTT. Its translation: CASSLHRSGRGNEKLFF.